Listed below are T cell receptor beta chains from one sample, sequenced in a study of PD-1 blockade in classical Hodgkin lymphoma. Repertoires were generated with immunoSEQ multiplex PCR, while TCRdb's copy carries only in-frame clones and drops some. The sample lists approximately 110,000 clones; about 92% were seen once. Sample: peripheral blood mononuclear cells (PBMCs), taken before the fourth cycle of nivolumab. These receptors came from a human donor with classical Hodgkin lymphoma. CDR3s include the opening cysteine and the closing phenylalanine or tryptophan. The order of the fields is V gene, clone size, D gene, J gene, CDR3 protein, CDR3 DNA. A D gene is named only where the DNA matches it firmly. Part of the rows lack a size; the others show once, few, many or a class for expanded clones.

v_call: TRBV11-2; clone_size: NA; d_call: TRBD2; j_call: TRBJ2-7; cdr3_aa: CASSSTGTSSYEQYF; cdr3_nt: TGTGCCAGCAGCTCTACCGGGACTAGCTCCTACGAGCAGTACTTC
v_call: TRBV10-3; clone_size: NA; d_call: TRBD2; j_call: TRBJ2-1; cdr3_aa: CAISESTSGSSYNEQFF; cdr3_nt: TGTGCCATCAGTGAGTCAACTAGCGGGAGCTCCTACAATGAGCAGTTCTTC
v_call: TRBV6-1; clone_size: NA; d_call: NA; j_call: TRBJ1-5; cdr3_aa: CASSVSAGVSNQPQHF; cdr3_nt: TGTGCCAGCAGTGTTTCAGCTGGAGTGAGCAATCAGCCCCAGCATTTT
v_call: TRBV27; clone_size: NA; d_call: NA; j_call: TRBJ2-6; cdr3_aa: CASSLYDSSGANVLTF; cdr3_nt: TGTGCCAGCAGTTTATACGACAGCTCTGGGGCCAACGTCCTGACTTTC
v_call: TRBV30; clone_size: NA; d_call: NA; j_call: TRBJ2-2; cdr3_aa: CAWRFKKGLTGELFF; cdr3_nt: TGTGCCTGGCGCTTCAAGAAAGGACTCACCGGGGAGCTGTTTTTT
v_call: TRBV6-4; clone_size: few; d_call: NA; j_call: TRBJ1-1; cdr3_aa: CASSDSLSTEAFF; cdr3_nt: TGTGCCAGCAGTGACTCGTTGAGCACTGAAGCTTTCTTT
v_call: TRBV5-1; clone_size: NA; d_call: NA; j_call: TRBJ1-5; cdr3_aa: CASSLSPGNQPQHF; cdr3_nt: TGCGCCAGCAGCCTGAGCCCAGGCAATCAGCCCCAGCATTTT
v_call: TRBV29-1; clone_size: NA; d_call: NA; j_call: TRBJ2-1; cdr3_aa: CSVVFYNEQFF; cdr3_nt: TGCAGCGTTGTATTCTACAATGAGCAGTTCTTC
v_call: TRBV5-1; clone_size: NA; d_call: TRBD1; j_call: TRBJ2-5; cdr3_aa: CASSLGQGSGGTQYF; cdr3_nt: TGCGCCAGCAGCTTGGGACAGGGGAGCGGTGGGACCCAGTACTTC
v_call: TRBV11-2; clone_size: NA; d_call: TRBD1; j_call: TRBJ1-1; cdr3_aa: CASSFGDRDTEAFF; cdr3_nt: TGTGCCAGCAGCTTTGGGGACAGGGACACTGAAGCTTTCTTT
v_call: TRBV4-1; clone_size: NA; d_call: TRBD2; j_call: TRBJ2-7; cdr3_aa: CASSQDLTSGYEQYF; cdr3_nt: TGCGCCAGCAGCCAAGATCTGACTAGCGGCTACGAGCAGTACTTC
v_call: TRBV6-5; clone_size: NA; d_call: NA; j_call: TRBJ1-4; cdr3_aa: CASSYSSRRANEKLFF; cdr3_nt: TGTGCCAGCAGTTACTCTTCCAGGCGGGCTAATGAAAAACTGTTTTTT
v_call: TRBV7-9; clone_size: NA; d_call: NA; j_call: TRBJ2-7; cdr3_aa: CASSFPGRRVEEQYF; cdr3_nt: TGTGCCAGCAGCTTCCCGGGACGGAGAGTCGAGGAGCAGTACTTC
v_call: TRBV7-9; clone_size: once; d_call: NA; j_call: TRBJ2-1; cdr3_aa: CASSLLADYNEQFF; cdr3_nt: TGTGCCAGCAGCTTGTTAGCGGACTACAATGAGCAGTTCTTC
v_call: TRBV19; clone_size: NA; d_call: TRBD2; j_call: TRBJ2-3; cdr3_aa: CASSMTSGSLSTDTQYF; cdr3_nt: TGTGCCAGTAGTATGACTAGCGGGAGCCTTAGCACAGATACGCAGTATTTT
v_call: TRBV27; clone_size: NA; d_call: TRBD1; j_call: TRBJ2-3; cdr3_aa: CASSSPRDREFPDTQYF; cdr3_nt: TGTGCCAGCAGTTCACCCCGGGACAGGGAGTTTCCAGATACGCAGTATTTT